This record looks at one T cell receptor beta chain sequence and its context. The CDR3 contains 12 residues. The data belong to a study of long-term antiretroviral therapy in people with HIV. Before they underwent DNA extraction, samples held roughly 0.95-10 million cryopreserved PBMC. Researchers report immunoSEQ v3.0 was run at survey level. Assay: immunoSEQ multiplex PCR; the TCRdb copy retains only in-frame clones and omits some. The table shows over 25,000 clones, with more than 85% occurring only once. The V and J genes are TRBV21-1 and TRBJ1-2. TRBV21-1 is termed a pseudogene. Sequences were derived from unsorted PBMCs, sampled 6.2 years after starting antiretroviral therapy. The origin of this receptor is a man aged 40-49 years with HIV. CDR3 protein: CASSAGPHGYTF. For the CDR3, the DNA is TGTGCCAGCAGCGCGGGACCGCATGGCTACACCTTC.